This T cell receptor beta chain originates from a study of T cell changes during pregnancy in multiple sclerosis. Only in-frame clones appear in the TCRdb table, and some are missing; sequencing was by immunoSEQ multiplex PCR. The sample comprises roughly 70,000 clones, about 91% of which are singletons, and approximately 2.5% rests with the top ten. The length of the CDR3 is 13 residues. The germline V gene has CDR1 SGDLS and CDR2 YYNGEE. With 0 bases removed from V and 3 bases from J, the gap between germline ends came to 6 bases. The V call is TRBV9, the J call TRBJ1-1; D is uncertain. This clonotype was sampled from a female donor with multiple sclerosis, enrolled in a pregnancy study. The material was peripheral blood, obtained in the first trimester of pregnancy. The CDR3: CASSVGGHTEAFF. In DNA form, the CDR3 reads TGTGCCAGCAGCGTAGGAGGGCACACTGAAGCTTTCTTT.